The 13 T cell receptor beta chains given below trace back to one sample, sequenced in a study of blood T cells in healthy people across ages. Together with a sample-barcoded 5' primer, a J-beta primer mix was included in a second PCR lasting roughly 6 to 12 cycles. Using its own MiXCR run on the 5' RACE reads, TCRdb lists one record per CDR3 protein. The profile shows about 650,000 distinct CDR3 sequences, more than 45% of them singletons. Specimen: blood. The source of these receptors is a woman over 75 in good health.

This chain connects TRBV10-2 to TRBJ2-3, with 10 bases aligning to TRBD2. CDR1 and CDR2 (germline): WSHSY, SAAADI. CDR3 length: 15 residues. After removal of 5 bases from V and 5 bases from J, the junction contained 7 bases not matched to a gene. CDR3 nucleotides: TGCGCCAGCAGTACCGGGACTAGCGACGTAGATACGCAGTATTTT. It is translated as CASSTGTSDVDTQYF.

This chain joins TRBV7-2 and TRBJ1-4; D not resolved. Germline CDR1 SGHTA, CDR2 FQGNSA. The length of the CDR3 is 13 residues. The V end lost 2 bases, the J end lost 8 bases, and 9 bases lay between the germline ends. The CDR3, as DNA: TGTGCCAGCAGCTTATGGGAGAGGGAAAAACTGTTTTTT. Translation gives CASSLWEREKLFF. Combining the CDR3 with reference TRBV7-2 and TRBJ1-4 gives the whole variable domain GAGVSQSPSNKVTEKGKDVELRCDPISGHTALYWYRQSLGQGLEFLIYFQGNSAPDKSGLPSDRFSAERTGGSVSTLTIQRTQQEDSAVYLCASSLWEREKLFFGSGTQLSVL.

CDR3 nucleotides: TGCAGCGCCGGGGGTAGCGGGGTCTCCTACAATGAGCAGTTCTTC. As protein: CSAGGSGVSYNEQFF. The genes are TRBV29-1 and TRBJ2-1, with TRBD2 matching 8 bases. CDR1 SQVTM and CDR2 ANQGSEA come from the germline V gene. This CDR3 contains 15 residues. The J segment lost 0 bases and the V segment lost 7 bases, leaving 8 bases of the junction unmatched.

Concerning this clonotype: Relative to the germline gene, one junction end is altered; a read error may explain this. The rearrangement uses TRBV10-3 and TRBJ1-2, with 7 bases matching TRBD1. The germline V gene has CDR1 ENHRY and CDR2 SYGVKD. There are 11 residues in the CDR3. CDR3 residues: CVISETGAITF. DNA for the CDR3: TGTGTCATCAGTGAAACAGGGGCCATCACCTTC.

This clonotype was recorded a few times. The V and J genes are TRBV5-1 and TRBJ2-1; 12 bases are shared with TRBD1. V dropped 4 bases and J dropped 6; count of bases not matched to a gene: 5. Germline assignment: CDR1 SGHRS and CDR2 YFSETQ. CDR3 size: 15 residues. DNA for the CDR3: TGCGCCAGCAGCGGGGGACAGGGGGCGTTCAATGAGCAGTTCTTC. It specifies CASSGGQGAFNEQFF. The full variable domain, in which reference TRBV5-1 and TRBJ2-1 provide the parts outside the CDR3, is KAGVTQTPRYLIKTRGQQVTLSCSPISGHRSVSWYQQTPGQGLQFLFEYFSETQRNKGNFPGRFSGRQFSNSRSEMNVSTLELGDSALYLCASSGGQGAFNEQFFGPGTRLTVL.

This chain uses TRBV3-1 with TRBJ2-5; a possible D gene is TRBD2 (6 bases). Trimming took off 1 base at V and 2 bases at J, with 14 bases between the two ends. CDR1 and CDR2 (germline): LGHDT, YNNKEL (reference sequence). The CDR3 is 16 amino acids. The CDR3 region is CASSQGPGDFQETQYF. DNA for the CDR3: TGTGCCAGCAGCCAAGGACCTGGGGACTTTCAAGAGACCCAGTACTTC.

Turning to this clonotype: The junction shows a germline mismatch at one end, possibly a read error. The CDR3 sequence: CATNRGHFNEQYF. For the CDR3, the DNA is TGTGCCACCAACAGAGGTCATTTCAATGAGCAGTACTTC. The chain couples TRBV15 to TRBJ2-1; no clear D gene. The DNA matches TRBJ2-7 better at its end, which makes the J call doubtful. The germline V gene encodes CDR1 LNHNV and CDR2 YYDKDF (reference sequence). The CDR3 loop spans 13 amino acids.

The gene calls are TRBV5-1 and TRBJ1-6; D might be TRBD1 (5 bases). The CDR3 is made up of 15 amino acids. Per the germline V gene, CDR1 is SGHRS and CDR2 is YFSETQ. V was trimmed by 0 bases and J by 6 bases, leaving 10 bases between them. DNA for the CDR3: TGCGCCAGCAGCTTGGAGGGTCAGGGTAATTCACCCCTCCACTTT. It is translated as CASSLEGQGNSPLHF. The complete variable domain, with remaining parts taken from reference TRBV5-1 and TRBJ1-6, reads KAGVTQTPRYLIKTRGQQVTLSCSPISGHRSVSWYQQTPGQGLQFLFEYFSETQRNKGNFPGRFSGRQFSNSRSEMNVSTLELGDSALYLCASSLEGQGNSPLHFGNGTRLTVT.

In regard to this clonotype: A much more abundant neighbour one base away suggests this may be a read error. The chain is built from TRBV5-1 and TRBJ2-1, with a tentative D call TRBD1 (6 bases). Germline V gene data show CDR1 as SGHRS and CDR2 as YFSETQ. This CDR3 has 15 amino acids. In nucleotides, the CDR3 is TGCGCCAGCAGCTTGGTCGGGGACAAGTACAATGAGCGGTTCTTC. Amino acid sequence: CASSLVGDKYNERFF.

The J gene is TRBJ1-2, the V gene TRBV6-5; no firm D call. This CDR3 spans 14 amino acids. Germline CDR1 reads MNHEY; CDR2 reads SVGAGI. V lost 9 bases and J lost 0, with 14 bases in between. This CDR3 is CASRSGPSNYGYTF. The CDR3 coding sequence is TGTGCCAGTCGGTCAGGTCCGTCTAACTATGGCTACACCTTC.

This clonotype has ten or more counts. This rearrangement joins TRBV28 to TRBJ2-1; 7 bases fit TRBD2. The CDR3 covers 13 residues. CDR1 and CDR2 from the germline V gene are MDHEN and SYDVKM. V was clipped by 8 bases and J by 4 bases; unmatched bases: 5. In nucleotides, the CDR3 is TGTGCCAGCCGGGGAGGGAATTACAATGAGCAGTTCTTC. Translated: CASRGGNYNEQFF.

Ten or more counts support this clonotype. The V call is TRBV20-1, the J call TRBJ2-1; the D gene is possibly TRBD2 (6 bases). Trimming stripped 0 bases from V and 5 bases from J, with 11 bases between. This CDR3 region has 14 residues. Germline CDR1 reads DFQATT; CDR2 reads SNEGSKA (reference sequence). This CDR3 is CSARDLSGNNEQFF. The CDR3 nucleotides read TGCAGTGCTAGAGACCTTAGCGGCAACAATGAGCAGTTCTTC.

The chain is built from TRBV4-3 and TRBJ2-3; 8 bases match TRBD1. The trim removed 1 base at V and 5 bases at J, leaving 5 bases unmatched. The CDR3 consists of 15 residues. CDR1 is LGHNA and CDR2 is YSLEER in the germline V gene. The CDR3 nucleotides are TGCGCCAGCAGCCAAGGGGCAGGGGGCATAGATACGCAGTATTTT. It codes for CASSQGAGGIDTQYF.